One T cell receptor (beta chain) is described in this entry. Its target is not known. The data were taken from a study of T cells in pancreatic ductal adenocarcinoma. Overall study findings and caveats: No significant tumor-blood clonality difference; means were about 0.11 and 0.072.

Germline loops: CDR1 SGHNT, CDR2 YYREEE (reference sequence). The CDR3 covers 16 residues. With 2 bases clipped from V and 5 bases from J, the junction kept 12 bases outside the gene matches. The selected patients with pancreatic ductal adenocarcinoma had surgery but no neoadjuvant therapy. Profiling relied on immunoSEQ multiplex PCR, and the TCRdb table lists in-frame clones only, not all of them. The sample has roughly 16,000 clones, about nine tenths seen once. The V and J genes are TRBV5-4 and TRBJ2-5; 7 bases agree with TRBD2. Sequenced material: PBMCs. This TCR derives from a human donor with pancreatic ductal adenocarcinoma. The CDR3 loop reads CASSFPATSPQETQYF. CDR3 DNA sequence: TGTGCCAGCAGCTTCCCCGCGACTAGCCCGCAGGAGACCCAGTACTTC.